This entry lists 12 T cell receptor beta chains sequenced from one sample in a study of CD8+ T cells in alopecia areata. Sequencing templates came from extracted RNA that was reverse transcribed into cDNA. Assay used: immunoSEQ multiplex PCR; TCRdb lists only in-frame clones, some missing. Found here are some 100,000 clones, roughly 47% of them singletons; the top ten hold around 20%. Treatment: oral pan-JAK inhibitor, 5-10 mg twice daily. The sample was CD8+ T cells sorted from blood, taken at week 24, from a patient treated with tofacitinib. The receptors were gathered from a human donor with alopecia areata.

This clone was found a few times. This chain joins TRBV6-4 and TRBJ2-1; possibly TRBD1 for D (5 bases). The ends were cut back, 4 bases at V and 4 bases at J, with 17 bases in the middle. The CDR3 runs to 16 residues. Germline assignment: CDR1 MRHNA and CDR2 SNTAGT. The CDR3 loop reads CASSGSAGLGYNEQFF. CDR3 DNA: TGTGCCAGCAGTGGTTCCGCAGGGTTGGGGTACAATGAGCAGTTCTTC.

The chain uses TRBV4-2 and TRBJ2-5, with D tentatively TRBD2 (5 bases). The germline V gene has CDR1 LGHNA and CDR2 YNFKEQ. V was cut by 3 bases and J by 3 bases, with 14 bases left in between. This CDR3 is 15 amino acids long. The DNA for the CDR3 is TGTGCCAGCAGCCAGCTCAGCGGCAGCGAAGAGACCCAGTACTTC. Amino acid sequence: CASSQLSGSEETQYF.

V usage is TRBV18 and J usage is TRBJ2-3; D gene ambiguous. V lost 2 bases to trimming and J lost 0 bases, with 9 bases between them. This CDR3 has 15 amino acids. CDR1 is KGHSH and CDR2 is LQKENI in the germline V gene. CDR3 sequence reads: CASSPIPRSTDTQYF. The CDR3 DNA is TGTGCCAGCTCACCAATCCCCCGCAGCACAGATACGCAGTATTTT.

This clone was counted between two and nine times. The genes are TRBV21-1 and TRBJ2-7; TRBD2 reflects the table's D call only, with no check against the DNA. TRBV21-1 is classified as a pseudogene. The CDR3 length is 16 residues. CDR3 protein: CASSKWVRDSWLEQYF. The CDR3, as DNA: TGTGCCAGCAGCAAATGGGTTAGGGACTCTTGGCTCGAGCAGTACTTC.

The table lists this clone with a few counts. The chain joins TRBV10-3 to TRBJ1-1, with 7 bases matching TRBD1. With 3 bases clipped from V and 4 bases from J, the junction kept 5 bases outside the gene matches. This CDR3 region has 14 residues. Per germline, CDR1 ENHRY and CDR2 SYGVKD. The chain's CDR3 is CAISDRGFSTEAFF. The DNA of the CDR3 is TGTGCCATCAGTGACAGGGGGTTCTCCACTGAAGCTTTCTTT.

V gene TRBV12-5 combines with J gene TRBJ2-3; D is undetermined. The ends were cut back, 1 base at V and 7 bases at J, with 3 bases in the middle. The CDR3 spans 11 residues. CDR1 LGHNT and CDR2 FRNRAP come from the germline V gene. The CDR3: CASGLGNTQYF. CDR3 DNA: TGTGCTAGTGGTTTGGGGAATACGCAGTATTTT.

This clone was counted between two and nine times. The rearrangement uses TRBV7-9 and TRBJ1-1; D is unresolved. CDR1 and CDR2 from the germline V gene are SEHNR and FQNEAQ (reference sequence). Trimming removed 7 bases at V and 1 base at J, with 13 bases between. The CDR3 contains 14 residues. CDR3 in amino acids: CASNSGPPNTEAFF. The CDR3 nucleotides are TGTGCCAGCAATTCCGGGCCCCCGAACACTGAAGCTTTCTTT.

The table lists this clone with a count of one. The chain recombines TRBV28 with TRBJ2-7, with TRBD1 identical over 7 bases. Germline CDR1 MDHEN, CDR2 SYDVKM. This CDR3 has 14 residues. Trimming removed 6 bases from V and 5 bases from J; junction bases left unmatched: 10. This chain's CDR3 is CASSPGTVFHEQYF. In DNA form, the CDR3 reads TGTGCCAGCAGCCCCGGGACAGTCTTCCACGAGCAGTACTTC. Full variable domain (remainder filled in from reference TRBV28 and TRBJ2-7): DVKVTQSSRYLVKRTGEKVFLECVQDMDHENMFWYRQDPGLGLRLIYFSYDVKMKEKGDIPEGYSVSREKKERFSLILESASTNQTSMYLCASSPGTVFHEQYFGPGTRLTVT.

The chain joins TRBV5-1 to TRBJ2-7; the D is unclear. This CDR3 has 12 amino acids. CDR1 is SGHRS and CDR2 is YFSETQ in the germline V gene. Trimming pared 6 bases from V and 0 bases from J, leaving 7 bases between. For the CDR3, the DNA is TGCGCCAGCACCTCTATCTCCTACGAGCAGTACTTC. Its protein is CASTSISYEQYF.

The genes are TRBV7-9 and TRBJ1-5, with no clear D. With 1 base removed from V and 1 base from J, the gap between germline ends came to 5 bases. CDR3 length equals 14 residues. Germline V lookup: CDR1 SEHNR, CDR2 FQNEAQ (reference sequence). Here the CDR3 DNA reads TGTGCCAGCAGCTTAGTTGGAAGCAATCAGCCCCAGCATTTT. Translation: CASSLVGSNQPQHF.

This clone has just a few counts. The rearrangement links TRBV5-1 to TRBJ2-1, with 13 positions matching TRBD2. Germline loops: CDR1 SGHRS, CDR2 YFSETQ. The CDR3 length is 17 residues. Trimming removed 0 bases from V and 2 bases from J; junction bases left unmatched: 2. The CDR3, as DNA: TGCGCCAGCAGCTTGGGGGGACTAGCGGGGCCCTACAATGAGCAGTTCTTC. Encoded protein: CASSLGGLAGPYNEQFF.

The chain couples TRBV5-1 to TRBJ2-5; a possible D gene is TRBD1 (5 bases). Trimming cost V 7 bases and J 5 bases, with 9 bases left between them. This CDR3 contains 11 residues. Looked up from germline, CDR1 is SGHRS and CDR2 is YFSETQ. CDR3 amino acids: CASGAVETQYF. DNA for the CDR3: TGCGCCAGCGGGGCGGTGGAGACCCAGTACTTC.